In this sample, the clone carrying this TCR beta chain turned up a few times. The antigen is undetermined. Combining a sample-barcoded 5' primer with a J-beta primer mix, a second PCR ran for roughly 7 to 11 cycles. No fewer than 3 million CDR3-containing paired-end reads came from each sample. TCRdb reanalysed the 5' RACE reads using MiXCR and keeps one entry per CDR3 protein. The sample has 660,000 or so distinct CDR3 sequences; 58% are singletons. This sample is part of a study of blood T cells in healthy people across ages. Study information: Per two T cells, about one barcoded beta molecule was captured through template switching.

General study findings and limits: Long-lived donors exceeded aged donors in naive CD4+ cells and diversity. A roughly linear fall in TCR beta diversity per million T cells was seen with increasing age.

This clonotype originated in a man aged 55-75 years in good health. The sample taken for sequencing was blood.

The CDR3 DNA reads as TGTGCCAGCAGTACAGGGACGTACACAGATACGCAGTATTTT. Its protein product is CASSTGTYTDTQYF. The rearrangement links TRBV6-6 to TRBJ2-3; D possibly corresponds to TRBD1 (6 bases). Germline-derived CDR1 and CDR2 are MNHNY and SVGAGI (reference sequence). The length of the CDR3 is 14 residues. Trimming cost V 5 bases and J 2 bases, with 11 bases left between them.